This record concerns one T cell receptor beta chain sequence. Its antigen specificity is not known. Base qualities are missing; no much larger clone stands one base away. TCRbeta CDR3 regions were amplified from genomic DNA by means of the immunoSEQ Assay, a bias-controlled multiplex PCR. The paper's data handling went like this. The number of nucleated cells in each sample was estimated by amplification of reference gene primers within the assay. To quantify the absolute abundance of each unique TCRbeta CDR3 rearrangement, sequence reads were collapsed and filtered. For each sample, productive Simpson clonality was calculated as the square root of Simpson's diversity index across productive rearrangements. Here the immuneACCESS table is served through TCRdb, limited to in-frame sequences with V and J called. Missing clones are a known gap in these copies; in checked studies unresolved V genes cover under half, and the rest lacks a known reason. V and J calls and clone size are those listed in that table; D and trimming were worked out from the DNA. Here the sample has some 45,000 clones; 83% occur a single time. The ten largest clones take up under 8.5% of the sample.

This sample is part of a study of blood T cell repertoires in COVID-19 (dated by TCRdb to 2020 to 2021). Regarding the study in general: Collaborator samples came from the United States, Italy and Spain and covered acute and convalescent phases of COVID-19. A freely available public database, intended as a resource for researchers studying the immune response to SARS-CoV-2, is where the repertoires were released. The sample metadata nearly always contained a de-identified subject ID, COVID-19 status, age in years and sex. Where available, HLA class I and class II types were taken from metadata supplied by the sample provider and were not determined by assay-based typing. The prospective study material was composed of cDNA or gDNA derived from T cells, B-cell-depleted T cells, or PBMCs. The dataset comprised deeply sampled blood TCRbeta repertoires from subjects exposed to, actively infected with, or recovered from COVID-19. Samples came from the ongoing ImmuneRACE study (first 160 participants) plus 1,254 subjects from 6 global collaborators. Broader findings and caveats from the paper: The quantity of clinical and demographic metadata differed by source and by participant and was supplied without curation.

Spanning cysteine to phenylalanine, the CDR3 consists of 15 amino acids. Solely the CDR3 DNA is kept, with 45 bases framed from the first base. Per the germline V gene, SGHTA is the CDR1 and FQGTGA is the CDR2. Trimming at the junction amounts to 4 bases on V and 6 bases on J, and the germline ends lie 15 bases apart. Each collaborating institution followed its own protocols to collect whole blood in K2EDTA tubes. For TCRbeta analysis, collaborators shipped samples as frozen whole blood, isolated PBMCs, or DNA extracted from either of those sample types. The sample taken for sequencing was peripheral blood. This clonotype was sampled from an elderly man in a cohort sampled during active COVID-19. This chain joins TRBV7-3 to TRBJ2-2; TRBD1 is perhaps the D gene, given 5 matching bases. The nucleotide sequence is TGTGCCAGCAGCTCACAGGCTCTGGGCCCCGGGGAGCTGTTTTTT. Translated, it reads CASSSQALGPGELFF.